Following are 8 T cell receptor beta chains from one sample sequenced in a study of T cells in Graves' hyperthyroidism and ophthalmopathy. Amplification of TCR beta CDR3 regions was performed using RNA transcripts as template. TCR CDR3 underwent first-round RT-PCR with the HTBI primer set. TCRdb ran MiXCR on the multiplex PCR reads and lists one entry per CDR3 protein. The sample records more than 550,000 distinct CDR3 sequences, roughly 20% being singletons. Sequences were obtained from blood. Source of these receptors: a woman aged 45-60 years with Graves' hyperthyroidism that later progressed to Graves' ophthalmopathy.

A single count supports this clonotype. One end of the junction is discordant with germline, which a read error may explain. V is TRBV7-9 and J is TRBJ2-5, with D tentatively TRBD1 (6 bases). CDR1 is SEHNR, CDR2 FQNEAQ, per germline (reference sequence). The CDR3 totals 14 residues. CDR3 in DNA: TGTGCCAGCAGCTTACTACCAGGGGAAGAGGCCCAGTACTTC. Encoded protein: CASSLLPGEEAQYF.

As for this clonotype: A much larger clone differs from this one at a single base, so this may be a read error. The chain uses TRBV20-1 and TRBJ1-4; unclear D gene. CDR3 length: 17 amino acids. The V end lost 1 base, the J end lost 6 bases, and 21 bases lay between the germline ends. In germline, CDR1 is DFQATT, CDR2 SNEGSKA (reference sequence). The CDR3 loop reads CSARATPTLDEHEKLFF. The CDR3 DNA follows: TGCAGTGCTAGAGCGACCCCCACCCTGGACGAACATGAAAAACTGTTTTTT.

Remarks on this clonotype: At one end the junction does not follow the germline gene, possibly because of a read error. The chain uses TRBV6-4 and TRBJ2-1; possibly TRBD2 for D (7 bases). The CDR3 loop spans 16 amino acids. The germline V gene has CDR1 MRHNA and CDR2 SNTAGT. The CDR3 loop reads CASSYSWRGGRNEQFF. The CDR3 nucleotides read TGTGCCAGCAGTTACTCCTGGAGGGGGGGCAGGAATGAGCAGTTCTTC.

This clonotype has at least ten counts. V usage is TRBV11-2 and J usage is TRBJ2-2, with TRBD2 matching 7 bases. Germline V CDR1 and CDR2: SGHAT, FQNNGV. The CDR3 loop spans 15 amino acids. V trimming: 4 bases; J trimming: 0 bases; junction bases outside the gene matches: 2. CDR3 protein: CASSSRGTNTGELFF. The CDR3 DNA sequence: TGTGCCAGCAGCTCGCGGGGGACGAACACCGGGGAGCTGTTTTTT.

This chain uses TRBV29-1 with TRBJ2-2, with 8 positions matching TRBD1. Germline assignment: CDR1 SQVTM and CDR2 ANQGSEA. The ends lost 6 bases at V and 7 bases at J; junction bases unmatched: 10. CDR3 size: 14 residues. In DNA form, the CDR3 reads TGCAGCGTGGGTGGACAGGGTCCTGGCGGGGAGCTGTTTTTT. Translating it yields CSVGGQGPGGELFF.

There are a few counts of this clonotype. The J gene is TRBJ2-7, the V gene TRBV7-8, with TRBD2 as a possible D gene (5 bases). Germline V gene lookup returns CDR1 SGHVS and CDR2 FQNEAQ. This CDR3 spans 14 amino acids. V lost 3 bases, J lost 5 bases, and 14 bases lay in between. CDR3 coding DNA: TGTGCCAGCAGCTTGGACTTTTCTAGGAACGAGCAGTACTTC. This translates into CASSLDFSRNEQYF.

A few counts support this clonotype. The rearrangement uses TRBV12-3 or TRBV12-4 and TRBJ2-1; maybe TRBD2 (7 bases). This CDR3 spans 16 amino acids. V lost 5 bases to trimming and J lost 7 bases, with 21 bases between them. CDR3 sequence reads: CASSRWGGRRENEQFF. CDR3 DNA: TGTGCCAGCAGTAGATGGGGGGGGCGACGGGAGAATGAGCAGTTCTTC.

There are many counts of this clonotype. V gene TRBV11-1 combines with J gene TRBJ1-5; D is perhaps TRBD1 (5 bases). Germline V gene sequence: CDR1 SGHAT, CDR2 FQDESV (reference sequence). The CDR3 sequence is 15 residues long. V was cut by 7 bases and J by 5 bases, with 18 bases left in between. In DNA, the CDR3 is TGTGCCAGCACTCCGGTGGGACTGGGGCATCAGCCCCAGCATTTT. Translated, it gives CASTPVGLGHQPQHF.